The 2 T cell receptor beta chains in this list originate from one sample, sequenced in a study of blood T cells in healthy people across ages. A second roughly 7 to 12 cycle PCR used barcoded and J-beta primers. TCRdb re-analysed the 5' RACE reads in MiXCR, keeping a single row per CDR3 protein. The data hold 700,000 to 900,000 distinct CDR3 sequences, with roughly 26% observed a single time. These data also formed part of another study, on T cells of mothers and their children.

The sample comprised blood. These receptors were collected from a boy younger than 18 in good health.

The rearrangement joins TRBV7-8 to TRBJ2-3, with D perhaps TRBD2 (6 bases). The CDR3 has 16 amino acids. Germline V gene lookup returns CDR1 SGHVS and CDR2 FQNEAQ. V gave up 0 bases and J gave up 0 bases, with 10 bases separating them. DNA for the CDR3: TGTGCCAGCAGCTTAGCCCGGGGGAGTAGCACAGATACGCAGTATTTT. It yields the protein CASSLARGSSTDTQYF.

The chain carries TRBV3-1 and TRBJ2-5; the match to TRBD2 covers 12 bases. V shed 7 bases and J 5 bases; nucleotides not matched to a gene: 5. CDR1 and CDR2 (germline): LGHDT, YNNKEL (reference sequence). This CDR3 has 14 residues. The CDR3 region is CASNAGTSGETQYF. DNA of the CDR3: TGTGCCAGCAATGCCGGGACTAGCGGGGAGACCCAGTACTTC.